The T cell receptor (beta chain) described here comes from a study of identical twins. TCRdb re-called the 5' RACE reads with MiXCR, one entry per CDR3 protein. The data show 400,000 to 650,000 distinct CDR3 sequences, roughly a fifth seen once. This CDR3 is 11 amino acids long. Trimming shortened V by 1 base and J by 10 bases, and 5 bases separated the two germline ends. This clonotype was counted ten times or more. These data are also associated with another study on T cells expressing NK-cell markers.

V usage is TRBV12-3 or TRBV12-4 and J usage is TRBJ2-1; D is undetermined. The clonotype comes from a woman aged 18-29 years in good health. Sequencing was done on a sample of CD4+ T cells sorted from blood. CDR3 region: CASSLGFEQFF. The CDR3 bases are TGTGCCAGCAGTTTAGGGTTCGAGCAGTTCTTC.